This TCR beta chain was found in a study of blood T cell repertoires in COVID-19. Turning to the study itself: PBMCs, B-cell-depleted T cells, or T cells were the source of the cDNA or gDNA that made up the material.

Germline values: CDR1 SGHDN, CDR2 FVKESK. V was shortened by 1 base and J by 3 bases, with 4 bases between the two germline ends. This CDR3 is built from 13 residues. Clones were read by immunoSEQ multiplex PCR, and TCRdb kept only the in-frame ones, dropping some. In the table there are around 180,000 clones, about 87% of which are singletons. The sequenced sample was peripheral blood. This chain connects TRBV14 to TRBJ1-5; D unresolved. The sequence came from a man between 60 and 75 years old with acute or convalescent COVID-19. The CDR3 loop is CASSQGHNQPQHF. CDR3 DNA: TGTGCCAGCAGCCAAGGGCACAATCAGCCCCAGCATTTT.